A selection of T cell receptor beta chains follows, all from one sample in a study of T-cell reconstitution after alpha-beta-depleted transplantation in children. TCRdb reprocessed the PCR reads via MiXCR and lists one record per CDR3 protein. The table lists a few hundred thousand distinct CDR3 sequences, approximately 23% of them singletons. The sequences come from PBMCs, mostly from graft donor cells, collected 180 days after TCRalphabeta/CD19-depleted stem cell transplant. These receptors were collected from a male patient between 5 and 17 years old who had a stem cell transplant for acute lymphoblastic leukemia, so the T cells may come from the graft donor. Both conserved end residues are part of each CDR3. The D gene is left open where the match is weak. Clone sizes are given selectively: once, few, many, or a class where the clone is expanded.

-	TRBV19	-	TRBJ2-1	TGTGCCAGTAGTATAAGCGAGGGGAATGAGCAGTTCTTC	CASSISEGNEQFF
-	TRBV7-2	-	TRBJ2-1	TGTGCCAGCAGCTCCCAAGCTCCTGCCTACAATGACCAGTTCTTC	CASSSQAPAYNDQFF
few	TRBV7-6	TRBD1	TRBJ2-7	TGTGCCAGCAGCCCCTATAGGGGGACAGGGTATCGGGACGAGCAGTACTTC	CASSPYRGTGYRDEQYF
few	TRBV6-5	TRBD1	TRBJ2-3	TGTGCCAGCAGTTACTCGGACAGGGCAGCAGATACGCAGTATTTT	CASSYSDRAADTQYF
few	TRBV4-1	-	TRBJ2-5	TGCGCCAGCAGCCAAGTAGCCAGGCAAGAGACCCAGTACTTC	CASSQVARQETQYF
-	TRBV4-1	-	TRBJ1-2	TGCGCCAGCAGCCAAGACCGGACATTCCGGAGCTATGGCTACACCTTC	CASSQDRTFRSYGYTF
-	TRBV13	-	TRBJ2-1	TGTGCCAGCAGCTCACGCGGATGGGACAATGAGCAGTTCTTC	CASSSRGWDNEQFF
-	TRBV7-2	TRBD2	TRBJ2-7	TGTGCCAGCAGCCTGCCGGGACTAGCGGGAGGGCCACACGAGCAGTACTTC	CASSLPGLAGGPHEQYF
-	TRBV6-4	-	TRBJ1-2	TGTGCCAGCAGGCAGGAGGTGTTCTATGGCTACACCTTC	CASRQEVFYGYTF
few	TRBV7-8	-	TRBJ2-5	TGTGCCAGCAGCTTAGTGTGGTTACTAGCTCGGGACCAGTACTTC	CASSLVWLLARDQYF
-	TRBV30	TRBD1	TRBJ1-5	TGTGCCTGGAGTTTCCAGGGGGCGCGGCCCCAGCATTTT	CAWSFQGARPQHF
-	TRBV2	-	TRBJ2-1	TGTGCCAGCAGTGTAGGGGGCGGGAGAGGGGACAATGAGCAGTTCTTC	CASSVGGGRGDNEQFF
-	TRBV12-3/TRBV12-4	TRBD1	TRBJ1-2	TGTGCCAGCAGTTTAAGTGGGACAGGCCCTGCTAACTATGGCTACACCTTC	CASSLSGTGPANYGYTF
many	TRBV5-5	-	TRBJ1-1	TGTGCCAGCAGCTGGTCTTCAGGGACGTTGAACACTGAAGCTTTCTTT	CASSWSSGTLNTEAFF
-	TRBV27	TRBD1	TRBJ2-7	TGTGCCAGCAGTTTATCGGACAGGCTCTCCTACGAGCAGTACTTC	CASSLSDRLSYEQYF
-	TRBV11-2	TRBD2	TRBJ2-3	TGTGCCAGCAGCCCCGGGACTAGCGGGGGTTTATATGATACGCAGTATTTT	CASSPGTSGGLYDTQYF
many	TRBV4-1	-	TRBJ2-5	TGCGCCAGCAGCCACATTCTTGAGACCCAGTACTTC	CASSHILETQYF
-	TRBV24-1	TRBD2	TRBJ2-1	TGTGCCACCAGTGATTTGCTAGGGACTAGCGGCAATGAGCAGTTCTTC	CATSDLLGTSGNEQFF
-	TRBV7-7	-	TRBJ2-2	TGTGCCAGCTCTCGCGCGATTAACACCGGGGAGCTGTTTTTT	CASSRAINTGELFF
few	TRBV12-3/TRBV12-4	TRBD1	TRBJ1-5	TGTGCCAGCAGTTTATGGGACAGGTGGGATCAGCCCCAGCATTTT	CASSLWDRWDQPQHF
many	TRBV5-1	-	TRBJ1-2	TGCGCCAGCAGCTTGCCGGGGGGTCCTACTAACTATGGCTACACCTTC	CASSLPGGPTNYGYTF
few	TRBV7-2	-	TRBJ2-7	TGTGCCAGCAGCTTAGTTGGCCGGGGAGTCTCCTACGAGCAGTACTTC	CASSLVGRGVSYEQYF
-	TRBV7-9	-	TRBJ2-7	TGTGCCAGCAGCCCCATCTACGAGCAGTACTTC	CASSPIYEQYF
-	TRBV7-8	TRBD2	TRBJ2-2	TGTGCCAGCAGCTTACCCGAGGCGGGAGCGAACACCGGGGAGCTGTTTTTT	CASSLPEAGANTGELFF
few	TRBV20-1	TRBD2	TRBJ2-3	TGCAGTGCTAGAGATGTGGGAGGGAGCACAGATACGCAGTATTTT	CSARDVGGSTDTQYF
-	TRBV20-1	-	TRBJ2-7	TGCAGTGCTAGAGTTCAGGGTAGATACGAGCAGTACTTC	CSARVQGRYEQYF
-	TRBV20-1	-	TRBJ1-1	TGCAGTGCTAGTCATCAGGGGAGAACTGAAGCTTTCTTT	CSASHQGRTEAFF
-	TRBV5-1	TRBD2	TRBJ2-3	TGCGCCAGCAGTTTGTCCCGACTAGCGGTCACAGATACGCAGTATTTT	CASSLSRLAVTDTQYF
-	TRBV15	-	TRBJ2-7	TGTGCCACCAGCAGAGTCGATGGGACTGCAGGGGGCGAGCAGTACTTC	CATSRVDGTAGGEQYF
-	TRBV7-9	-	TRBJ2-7	TGTGCCAGCAGCTTATTGGGGTCGGAGAAGGGAAGGTACTTC	CASSLLGSEKGRYF
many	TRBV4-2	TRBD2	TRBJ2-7	TGTGCCAGCAGCCAGGGACTAGTGAGCTCCTACGAGCAGTACTTC	CASSQGLVSSYEQYF
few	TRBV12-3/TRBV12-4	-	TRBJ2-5	TGTGCCAGCAGTGTTACGGAGGTCGAGACCCAGTACTTC	CASSVTEVETQYF
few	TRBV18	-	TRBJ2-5	TGTGCCAGCTCACCACCGGGGCTCCAAACCCAGTACTTC	CASSPPGLQTQYF
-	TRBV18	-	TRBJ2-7	TGTGCCAGCTCACCACCGGGCCCCGACGAGCAGTACTTC	CASSPPGPDEQYF
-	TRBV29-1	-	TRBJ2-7	TGCAGCGTTACCGGGTCCCACCGCGTGTACTTC	CSVTGSHRVYF
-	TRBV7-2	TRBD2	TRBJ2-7	TGTGCCAGCAGCGTCTATAGCGGGAGTTCCTCCTACGAGCAGTCCTTC	CASSVYSGSSSYEQSF
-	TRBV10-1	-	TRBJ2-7	TGCGCCAGCAGCCACCTCCGGGACCCCACCTACTACGAGCAGTACTTC	CASSHLRDPTYYEQYF
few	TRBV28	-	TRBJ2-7	TGTGCCAGCAGTAATTTGAACGGGAACTACGAGCAGTACTTC	CASSNLNGNYEQYF
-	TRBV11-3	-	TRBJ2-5	TGTGCCAACAGCGCCGACAGGGAGGGAGAGACCCAGTACTTC	CANSADREGETQYF
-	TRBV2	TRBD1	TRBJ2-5	TGTGCCAGCAGTGGGGACAGGGGGCTTCTTGAAGAGACCCAGTACTTC	CASSGDRGLLEETQYF
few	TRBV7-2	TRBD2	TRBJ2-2	TGTGCCAGCAGCTTAGGGACTAGCGTCCCCGGGGAGCTGTTTTTT	CASSLGTSVPGELFF
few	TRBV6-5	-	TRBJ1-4	TGTGCCAGCAATCAGGGCAGGGAAAAACTGTTTTTT	CASNQGREKLFF
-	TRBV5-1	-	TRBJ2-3	TGCGCCAGCAGCTTCACAGCGGCTCACACAGATACGCAGTATTTT	CASSFTAAHTDTQYF
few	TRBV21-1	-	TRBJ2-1	TGTGCCAGCAGCAAAGGAGTGCCAGACCGCTCCTACAATGAGCAGTTCTTC	CASSKGVPDRSYNEQFF
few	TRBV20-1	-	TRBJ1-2	TGCAGTGCTAGAGACCAGGAACCCTACTATGGCTACACCTTC	CSARDQEPYYGYTF
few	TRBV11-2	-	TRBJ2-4	TGTGCCAGCAGTCGTGTGGTAGGCCTAGCCAAAAACATTCAGTACTTC	CASSRVVGLAKNIQYF
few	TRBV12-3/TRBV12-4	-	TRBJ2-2	TGTGCCAGCAGTTGGGGACTCGAAATGAACACCGGGGAGCTGTTTTTT	CASSWGLEMNTGELFF
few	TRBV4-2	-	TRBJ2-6	TGTGCCAGCAGCCAAGGCCCCATCCTCTCTGGGGCCAACGTCCTGACTTTC	CASSQGPILSGANVLTF
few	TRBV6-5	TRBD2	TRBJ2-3	TGTGCCAGCAGTACTATAGCGGGATGGGCCACAGATACGCAGTATTTT	CASSTIAGWATDTQYF
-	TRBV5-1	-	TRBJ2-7	TGCGCCAGCATCCTCGAGGGGGGCAGATACGAGCAGTACTTC	CASILEGGRYEQYF
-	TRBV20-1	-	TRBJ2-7	TGCAGTTTTATCGGACTTCTTGGAGGCTACGAGCAGTACTTC	CSFIGLLGGYEQYF
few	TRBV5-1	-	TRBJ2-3	TGCGCCACCAGGGGCTCCGCGGATACGCAGTATTTT	CATRGSADTQYF
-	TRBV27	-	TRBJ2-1	TGTGCCAGCAGTTTATCGGGGGCGCAAGGGGGGAGCTCCTGCAATGAGCAGTTCTTC	CASSLSGAQGGSSCNEQFF
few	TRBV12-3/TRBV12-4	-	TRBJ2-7	TGTGCCAGCACCCTTGGGGGTCCACTTACCGAGCAGTACTTC	CASTLGGPLTEQYF
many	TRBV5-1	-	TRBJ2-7	TGCGCCAGCAGCTTTACAGGGTACCACGAGCAGTACTTC	CASSFTGYHEQYF
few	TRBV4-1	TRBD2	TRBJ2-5	TGCGCCAGCAGCCAAGTGGGGGGGTTTGGGGAGACCCAGTACTTC	CASSQVGGFGETQYF
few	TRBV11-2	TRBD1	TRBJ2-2	TGTGCCAGCAGCTTAGTGGGGGACAGACAAAACACCGGGGAGCTGTTTTTT	CASSLVGDRQNTGELFF
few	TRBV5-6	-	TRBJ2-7	TGTGCCAGCAGCTCCGGCCCTAGAGGTAGCTACGAGCAGTACTTC	CASSSGPRGSYEQYF